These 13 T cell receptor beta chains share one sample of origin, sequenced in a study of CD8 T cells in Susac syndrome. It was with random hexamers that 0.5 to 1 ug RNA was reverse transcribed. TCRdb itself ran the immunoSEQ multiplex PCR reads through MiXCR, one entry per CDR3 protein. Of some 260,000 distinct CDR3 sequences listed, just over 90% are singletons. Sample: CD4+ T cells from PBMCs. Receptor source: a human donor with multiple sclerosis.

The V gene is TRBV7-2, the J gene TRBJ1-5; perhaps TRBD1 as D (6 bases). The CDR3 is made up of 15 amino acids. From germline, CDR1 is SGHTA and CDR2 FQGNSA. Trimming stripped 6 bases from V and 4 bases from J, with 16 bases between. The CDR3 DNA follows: TGTGCCAGCAGATCCGGGACAAGGGTGAATCAGCCCCAGCATTTT. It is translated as CASRSGTRVNQPQHF.

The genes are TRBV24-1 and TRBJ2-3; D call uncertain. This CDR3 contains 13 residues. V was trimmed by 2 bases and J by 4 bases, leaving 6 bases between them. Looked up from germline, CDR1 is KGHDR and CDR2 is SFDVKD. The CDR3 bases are TGTGCCACCAGTGATTCATGGTCAGATACGCAGTATTTT. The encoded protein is CATSDSWSDTQYF.

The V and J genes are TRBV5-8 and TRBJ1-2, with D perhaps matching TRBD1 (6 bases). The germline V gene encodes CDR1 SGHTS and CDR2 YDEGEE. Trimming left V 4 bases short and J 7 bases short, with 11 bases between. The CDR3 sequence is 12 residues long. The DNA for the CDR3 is TGTGCCAGCAGCGACAGGATTGGTGGCTACACCTTC. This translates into CASSDRIGGYTF. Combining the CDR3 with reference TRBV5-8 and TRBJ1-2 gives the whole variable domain EAGVTQSPTHLIKTRGQQATLRCSPISGHTSVYWYQQALGLGLQFLLWYDEGEERNRGNFPPRFSGRQFPNYSSELNVNALELEDSALYLCASSDRIGGYTFGSGTRLTVV.

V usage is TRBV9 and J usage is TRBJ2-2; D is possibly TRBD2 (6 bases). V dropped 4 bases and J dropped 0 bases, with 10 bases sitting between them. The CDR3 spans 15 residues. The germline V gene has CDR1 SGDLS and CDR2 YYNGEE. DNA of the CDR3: TGTGCCAGCAGCTCCGGGGGATCGAACACCGGGGAGCTGTTTTTT. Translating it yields CASSSGGSNTGELFF.

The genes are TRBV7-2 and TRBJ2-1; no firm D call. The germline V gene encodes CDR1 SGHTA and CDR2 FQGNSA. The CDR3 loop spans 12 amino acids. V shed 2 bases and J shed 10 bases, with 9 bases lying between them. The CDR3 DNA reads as TGTGCCAGCAGCTTAAACCGAAGGGAGCAGTTCTTC. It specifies CASSLNRREQFF.

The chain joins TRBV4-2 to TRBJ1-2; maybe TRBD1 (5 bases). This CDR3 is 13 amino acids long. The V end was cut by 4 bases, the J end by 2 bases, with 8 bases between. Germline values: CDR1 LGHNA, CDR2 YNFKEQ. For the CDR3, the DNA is TGTGCCAGCAGCCCCAGGGTAAACTATGGCTACACCTTC. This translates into CASSPRVNYGYTF.

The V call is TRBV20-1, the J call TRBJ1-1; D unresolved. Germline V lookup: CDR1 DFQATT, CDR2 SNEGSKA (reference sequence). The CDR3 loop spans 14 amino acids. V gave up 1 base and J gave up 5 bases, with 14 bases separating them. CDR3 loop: CSARVSSAGTEAFF. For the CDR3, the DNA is TGCAGTGCTAGAGTCTCCAGCGCGGGGACTGAAGCTTTCTTT.

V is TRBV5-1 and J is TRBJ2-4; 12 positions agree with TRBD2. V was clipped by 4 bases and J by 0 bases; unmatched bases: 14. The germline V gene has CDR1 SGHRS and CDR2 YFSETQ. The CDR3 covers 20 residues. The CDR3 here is CASSPTLLAGGRQAKNIQYF. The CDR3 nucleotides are TGCGCCAGCAGCCCCACCCTACTAGCGGGAGGTAGACAAGCCAAAAACATTCAGTACTTC.

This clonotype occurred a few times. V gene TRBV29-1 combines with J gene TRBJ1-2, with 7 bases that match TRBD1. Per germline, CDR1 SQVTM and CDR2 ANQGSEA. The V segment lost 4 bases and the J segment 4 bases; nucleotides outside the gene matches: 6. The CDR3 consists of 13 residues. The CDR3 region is CSVGEGQSYGYTF. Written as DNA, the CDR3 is TGCAGCGTTGGGGAGGGACAGTCCTATGGCTACACCTTC. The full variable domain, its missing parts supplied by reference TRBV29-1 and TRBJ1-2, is SAVISQKPSRDICQRGTSLTIQCQVDSQVTMMFWYRQQPGQSLTLIATANQGSEATYESGFVIDKFPISRPNLTFSTLTVSNMSPEDSSIYLCSVGEGQSYGYTFGSGTRLTVV.

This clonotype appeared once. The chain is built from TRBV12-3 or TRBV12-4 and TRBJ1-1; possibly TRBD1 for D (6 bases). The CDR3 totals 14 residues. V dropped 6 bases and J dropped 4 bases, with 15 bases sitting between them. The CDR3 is CASSRGIGGTEAFF. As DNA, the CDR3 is TGTGCCAGCAGCAGAGGGATAGGGGGCACTGAAGCTTTCTTT.

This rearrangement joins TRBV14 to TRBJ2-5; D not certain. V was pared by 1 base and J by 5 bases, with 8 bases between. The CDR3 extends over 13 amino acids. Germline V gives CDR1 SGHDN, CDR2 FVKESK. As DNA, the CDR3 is TGTGCCAGCAGCCAAGGGTTGCGGGAGACCCAGTACTTC. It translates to CASSQGLRETQYF. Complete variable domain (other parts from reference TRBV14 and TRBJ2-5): EAGVTQFPSHSVIEKGQTVTLRCDPISGHDNLYWYRRVMGKEIKFLLHFVKESKQDESGMPNNRFLAERTGGTYSTLKVQPAELEDSGVYFCASSQGLRETQYFGPGTRLLVL.

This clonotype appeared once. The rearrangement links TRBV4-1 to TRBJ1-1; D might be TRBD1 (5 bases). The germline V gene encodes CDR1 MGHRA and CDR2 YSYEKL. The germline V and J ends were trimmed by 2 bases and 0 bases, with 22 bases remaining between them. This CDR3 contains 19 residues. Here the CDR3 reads CASSQYRVGPVLMNTEAFF. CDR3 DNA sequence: TGCGCCAGCAGCCAATACCGTGTGGGGCCGGTCCTCATGAACACTGAAGCTTTCTTT.

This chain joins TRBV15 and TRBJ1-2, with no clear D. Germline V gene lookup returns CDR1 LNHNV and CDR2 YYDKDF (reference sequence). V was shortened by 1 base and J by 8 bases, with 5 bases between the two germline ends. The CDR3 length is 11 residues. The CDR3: CATSRGYGYTF. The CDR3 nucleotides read TGTGCCACCAGCAGAGGGTACGGCTACACCTTC. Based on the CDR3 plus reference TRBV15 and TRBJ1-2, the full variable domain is DAMVIQNPRYQVTQFGKPVTLSCSQTLNHNVMYWYQQKSSQAPKLLFHYYDKDFNNEADTPDNFQSRRPNTSFCFLDIRSPGLGDTAMYLCATSRGYGYTFGSGTRLTVV.